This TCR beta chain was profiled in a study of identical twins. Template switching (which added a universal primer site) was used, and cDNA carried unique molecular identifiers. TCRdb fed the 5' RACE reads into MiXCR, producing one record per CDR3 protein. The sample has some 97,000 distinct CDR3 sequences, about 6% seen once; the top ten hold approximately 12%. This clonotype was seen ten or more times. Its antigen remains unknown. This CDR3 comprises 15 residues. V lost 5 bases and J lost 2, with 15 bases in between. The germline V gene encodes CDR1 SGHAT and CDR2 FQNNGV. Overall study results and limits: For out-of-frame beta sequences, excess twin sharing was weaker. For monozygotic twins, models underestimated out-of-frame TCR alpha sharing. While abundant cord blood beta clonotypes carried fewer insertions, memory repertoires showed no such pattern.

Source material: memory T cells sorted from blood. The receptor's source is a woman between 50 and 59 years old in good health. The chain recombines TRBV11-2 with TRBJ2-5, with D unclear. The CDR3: CASSQGPVGQETQYF. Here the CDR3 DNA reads TGTGCCAGCAGCCAAGGACCCGTGGGTCAAGAGACCCAGTACTTC.